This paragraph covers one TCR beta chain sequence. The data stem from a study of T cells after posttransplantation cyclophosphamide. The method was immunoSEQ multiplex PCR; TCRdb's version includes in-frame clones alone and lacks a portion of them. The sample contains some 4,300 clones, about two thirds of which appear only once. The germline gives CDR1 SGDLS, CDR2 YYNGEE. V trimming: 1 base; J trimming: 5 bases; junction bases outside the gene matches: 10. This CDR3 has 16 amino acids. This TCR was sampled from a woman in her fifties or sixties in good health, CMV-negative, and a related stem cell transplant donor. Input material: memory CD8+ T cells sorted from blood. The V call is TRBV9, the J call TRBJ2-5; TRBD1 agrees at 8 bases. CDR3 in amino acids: CASSVFSGQGGETQYF. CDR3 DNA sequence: TGTGCCAGCAGCGTATTTTCCGGACAGGGAGGCGAGACCCAGTACTTC.